This is a list of T cell receptor beta chains from one sample in a study of blood T cell repertoires in COVID-19. TCRdb's table, derived via immunoSEQ multiplex PCR, lists solely in-frame clones and lacks some. There are about 160,000 clones in the sample; approximately 88% occur only once, and roughly 9.2% lies in the top ten. The sample was peripheral blood. These receptors all stem from a woman of 80 years or more with active or convalescent COVID-19. The conserved cysteine and the conserved F or W are not part of the CDR3 here. The order of the fields is clone size, V gene, CDR3 protein. Not every row has a clone size; where given, it reads once, few, many or a size class.

>-|TRBV5-1
ASSFGTGLSYEQY
>-|TRBV6-5
ASSYGRPPQPQH
>-|TRBV18
ASSPVGSSNTEAF
>-|TRBV12-3/TRBV12-4
ASAQDIPEAF
>-|TRBV27
ASSLSAQGRAF
>-|TRBV10-3
AISSGGLIGNEQF
>-|TRBV19
ASSRGWGSDNSPLH
>-|TRBV4-2
ASPSGTEAF
>-|TRBV5-1
ASSVRSTNEKLF
>-|TRBV7-7
ASRSTGDTGELF
>-|TRBV6-5
ASRKWDGGNNEQF
>-|TRBV2
ASSEARQGALGDTQY
>-|TRBV18
ASSPGSGSSYNEQF
>once|TRBV27
ASSITSGTGGPSGAF
>-|TRBV7-2
ASSSRAGNQETQY
>-|TRBV5-1
ASSLDTGGSDEQY
>-|TRBV18
ASSPGTSGGTNTGELF
>-|TRBV5-1
ASSLASRAPEAF
>-|TRBV7-2
ASSLEAGRTEAF
>-|TRBV11-2
ASSLRSPGQGFHEQY
>-|TRBV28
ASSYRGIGGYT
>-|TRBV25-1
ASSEYRRGLGNEQF
>-|TRBV6-1
ASSEPRADTEAF
>-|TRBV6-5
ASAPLGQATYEQY
>many|TRBV4-3
ASSPWWGGDQPQH
>-|TRBV5-6
ASSAGGTGLSNQPQH
>-|TRBV4-1
ASSQLPLPAGGLNEQF
>-|TRBV7-2
ASSPSVANTEAF
>-|TRBV19
ASSIGGINYGYT
>-|TRBV11-2
ASSLDGSGGGQETQY
>-|TRBV19
ASSPSGTGQLVYGYT
>-|TRBV2
ASREDRETFHEQY
>-|TRBV11-2
ASSLESLRNTEAF
>-|TRBV7-9
ASRTGTRARETQY
>-|TRBV14
ASSAFQGANSYEQY
>-|TRBV6-5
ASRGEGLGHTIY
>-|TRBV10-3
AISPLGAENSPLH
>-|TRBV7-2
ASSPQTGTTSYGYT
>-|TRBV4-1
ASSHEGRANEKLF
>few|TRBV4-1
ASSQGVRVSSEAF
>-|TRBV4-3
ASSQDWGTPGNTIY